These T cell receptor beta chains were read from a single sample in a study of blood T cell repertoires in COVID-19. TCRdb's copy holds only in-frame clones and misses some; the assay was immunoSEQ multiplex PCR. The sample has 250,000 to 300,000 clones, 88% seen once; the top ten hold approximately 1%. The sample consisted of PBMCs or T cells enriched from blood (not recorded which). Source of these receptors: a woman in her twenties or thirties who had recovered from COVID-19. CDR3s include the opening cysteine and the closing phenylalanine or tryptophan. The D gene is left open where the match is weak. Rows give clone size only sometimes, using once, few, many, or a class for an expanded clone.

>-|TRBJ1-1|TRBV6-5|-
CASTGSWGVATEAFF
TGTGCCAGCACCGGTTCCTGGGGAGTAGCCACTGAAGCTTTCTTT
>-|TRBJ1-1|TRBV5-4|-
CASSLDYTGNTEAFF
TGTGCCAGCAGCTTAGACTATACGGGGAACACTGAAGCTTTCTTT
>TRBD1|TRBJ1-2|TRBV11-2|-
CASSLGSDRQYPRYGYTF
TGTGCCAGCAGCTTAGGCTCGGACAGGCAGTATCCTCGCTATGGCTACACCTTC
>-|TRBJ1-2|TRBV9|-
CASSERQSYGYTF
TGTGCCAGCAGCGAAAGACAGAGCTATGGCTACACCTTC
>TRBD2|TRBJ2-2|TRBV11-2|-
CASSGLAGAGELFF
TGTGCCAGCAGCGGACTAGCGGGGGCCGGGGAGCTGTTTTTT
>-|TRBJ2-1|TRBV5-1|-
CASSGQTYNEQFF
TGCGCCAGCAGCGGACAGACTTACAATGAGCAGTTCTTC
>-|TRBJ1-3|TRBV9|-
CASSPSQGNTIYF
TGTGCCAGCAGCCCCTCTCAGGGAAACACCATATATTTT
>-|TRBJ1-2|TRBV3-1/TRBV3-2|-
CASSLDRESYGYTF
TGTGCCAGCAGCCTCGACCGGGAGTCCTATGGCTACACCTTC
>TRBD1|TRBJ2-4|TRBV27|-
CASSITGGNIQYF
TGTGCCAGCAGTATTACAGGGGGGAACATTCAGTACTTC
>TRBD1|TRBJ1-1|TRBV12-3/TRBV12-4|few
CASSWTGPTEAFF
TGTGCCAGCAGCTGGACAGGTCCCACTGAAGCTTTCTTT
>-|TRBJ2-3|TRBV5-1|-
CASSGGRTDTQYF
TGCGCCAGCAGTGGGGGCCGCACAGATACGCAGTATTTT
>-|TRBJ2-7|TRBV7-2|-
CASSLGGGEQYF
TGTGCCAGCAGCTTAGGAGGGGGCGAGCAGTACTTC
>-|TRBJ2-7|TRBV13|-
CASSSSRQDYEQYF
TGTGCCAGCAGCTCGTCACGACAGGACTACGAGCAGTACTTC
>TRBD1|TRBJ1-6|TRBV2|-
CASRLDRLLISRYNSPLHF
TGTGCCAGCAGGCTGGACAGGCTATTAATTTCCCGCTATAATTCACCCCTCCACTTT
>TRBD2|TRBJ2-4|TRBV27|-
CASSLGLAGGHIQYF
TGTGCCAGCAGTTTGGGACTAGCGGGAGGGCACATTCAGTACTTC
>-|TRBJ2-3|TRBV3-1/TRBV3-2|-
CASSRKMGGLTDTQYF
TGTGCCAGCAGCCGGAAAATGGGAGGCCTCACAGATACGCAGTATTTT
>-|TRBJ1-2|TRBV3-1/TRBV3-2|-
CASSQAGGDLVYYGYTF
TGTGCCAGCAGCCAAGCCGGAGGCGACCTTGTCTACTATGGCTACACCTTC
>TRBD2|TRBJ2-3|TRBV2|-
CASRTTSGRQDTQYF
TGTGCCAGCAGAACGACTAGCGGGAGACAAGATACGCAGTATTTT
>-|TRBJ1-1|TRBV30|-
CAWSKGQGTEAFF
TGTGCCTGGAGTAAGGGGCAGGGCACTGAAGCTTTCTTT
>TRBD1|TRBJ1-6|TRBV28|few
CASTPGQGRNSPLHF
TGTGCCAGCACCCCAGGACAGGGCAGGAATTCACCCCTCCACTTT
>-|TRBJ1-2|TRBV30|-
CALDGQYGYTF
TGTGCCCTCGACGGACAGTATGGCTACACCTTC
>-|TRBJ1-1|TRBV2|-
CASSEAGGEFNTEAFF
TGTGCCAGCAGTGAAGCCGGGGGGGAGTTTAACACTGAAGCTTTCTTT
>TRBD1|TRBJ1-1|TRBV9|-
CASSAHLRGEAEAFF
TGTGCCAGCAGCGCCCACCTCAGGGGGGAAGCTGAAGCTTTCTTT
>-|TRBJ1-2|TRBV5-1|-
CASSLRENYGYTF
TGCGCCAGCAGCTTAAGGGAGAACTATGGCTACACCTTC
>-|TRBJ2-5|TRBV6-5|once
CASSKHETQYF
TGTGCCAGCAGTAAGCATGAGACCCAGTACTTC
>TRBD2|TRBJ2-1|TRBV9|-
CASSVGASGRNEQFF
TGTGCCAGCAGCGTAGGGGCTAGCGGGAGGAATGAGCAGTTCTTC
>TRBD1|TRBJ2-4|TRBV11-3|once
CASSTTSRGQVRAKNIQYF
TGTGCCAGCAGCACCACCTCCCGGGGACAGGTCCGAGCCAAAAACATTCAGTACTTC
>-|TRBJ1-3|TRBV10-3|few
CAISESRFNGNTIYF
TGTGCCATCAGTGAGTCACGGTTCAATGGAAACACCATATATTTT